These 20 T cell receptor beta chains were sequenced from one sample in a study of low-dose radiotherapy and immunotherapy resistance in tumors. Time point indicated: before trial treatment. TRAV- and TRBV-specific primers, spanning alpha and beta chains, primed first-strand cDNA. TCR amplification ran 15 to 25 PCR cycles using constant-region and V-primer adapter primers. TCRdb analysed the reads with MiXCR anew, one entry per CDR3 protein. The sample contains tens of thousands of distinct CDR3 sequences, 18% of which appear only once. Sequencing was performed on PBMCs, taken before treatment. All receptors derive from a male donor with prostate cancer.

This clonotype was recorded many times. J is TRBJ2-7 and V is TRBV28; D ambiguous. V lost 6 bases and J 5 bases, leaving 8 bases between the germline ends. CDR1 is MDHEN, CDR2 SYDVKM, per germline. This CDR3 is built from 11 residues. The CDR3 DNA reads TGTGCCAGCAGATGGAATAACGAGCAGTACTTC. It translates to CASRWNNEQYF.

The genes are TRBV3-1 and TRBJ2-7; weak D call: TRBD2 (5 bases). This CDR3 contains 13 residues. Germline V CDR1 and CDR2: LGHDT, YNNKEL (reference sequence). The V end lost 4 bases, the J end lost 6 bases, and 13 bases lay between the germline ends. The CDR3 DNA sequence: TGTGCCAGCAGCCCTTTGGAGAGGGCCGAGCAGTACTTC. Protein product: CASSPLERAEQYF.

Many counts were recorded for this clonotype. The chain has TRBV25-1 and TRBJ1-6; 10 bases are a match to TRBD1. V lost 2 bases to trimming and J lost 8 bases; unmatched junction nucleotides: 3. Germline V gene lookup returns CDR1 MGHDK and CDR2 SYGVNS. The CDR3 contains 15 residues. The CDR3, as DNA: TGTGCCAGCAGTGAAGGGACAGGGGTTCATTCACCCCTCCACTTT. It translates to CASSEGTGVHSPLHF.

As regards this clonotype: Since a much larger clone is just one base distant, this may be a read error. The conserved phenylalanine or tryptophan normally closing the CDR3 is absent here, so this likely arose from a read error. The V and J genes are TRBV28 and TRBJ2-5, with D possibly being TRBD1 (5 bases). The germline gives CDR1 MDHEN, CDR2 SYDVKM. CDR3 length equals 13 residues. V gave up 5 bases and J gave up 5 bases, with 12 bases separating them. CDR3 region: CASSLRVGETQYS. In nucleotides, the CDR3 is TGTGCCAGCAGTCTCAGGGTGGGGGAGACCCAGTACTCC.

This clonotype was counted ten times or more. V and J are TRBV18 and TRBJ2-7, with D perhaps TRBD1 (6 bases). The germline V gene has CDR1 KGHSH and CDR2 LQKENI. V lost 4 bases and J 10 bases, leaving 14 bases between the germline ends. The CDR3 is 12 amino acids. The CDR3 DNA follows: TGTGCCAGCTCACAAGAACACAGGGTACAGTACTTC. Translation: CASSQEHRVQYF.

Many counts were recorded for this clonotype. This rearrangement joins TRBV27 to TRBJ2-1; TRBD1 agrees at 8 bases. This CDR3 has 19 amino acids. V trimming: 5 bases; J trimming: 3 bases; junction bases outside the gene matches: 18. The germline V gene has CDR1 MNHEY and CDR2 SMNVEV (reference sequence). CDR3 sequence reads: CASSVGQGMGLAIYNEQFF. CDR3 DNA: TGTGCCAGCAGTGTCGGACAGGGCATGGGACTGGCGATCTACAATGAGCAGTTCTTC.

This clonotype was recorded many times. CDR3 sequence reads: CASSFSGGGYEQYF. CDR3 bases: TGTGCCAGCAGCTTCTCAGGCGGTGGTTACGAGCAGTACTTC. The chain uses TRBV13 and TRBJ2-7; no firm D call. Deletions cut 3 bases from V and 4 bases from J, with 13 bases between. This CDR3 is built from 14 residues. Germline CDR1 reads PRHDT; CDR2 reads FYEKMQ (reference sequence).

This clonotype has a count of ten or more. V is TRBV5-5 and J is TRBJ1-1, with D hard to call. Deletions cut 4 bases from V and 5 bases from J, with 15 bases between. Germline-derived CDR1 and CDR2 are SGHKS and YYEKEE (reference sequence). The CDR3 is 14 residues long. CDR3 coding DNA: TGTGCCAGCAGCGTCAGGCTAGCCTCAACTGAAGCTTTCTTT. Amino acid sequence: CASSVRLASTEAFF.

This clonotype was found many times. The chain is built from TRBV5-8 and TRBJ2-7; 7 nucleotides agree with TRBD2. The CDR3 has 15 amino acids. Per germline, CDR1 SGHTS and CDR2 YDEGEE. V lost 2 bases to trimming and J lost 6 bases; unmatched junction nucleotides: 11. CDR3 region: CASSFIRLGGGEQYF. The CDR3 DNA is TGTGCCAGCAGCTTTATACGGCTGGGGGGGGGCGAGCAGTACTTC.

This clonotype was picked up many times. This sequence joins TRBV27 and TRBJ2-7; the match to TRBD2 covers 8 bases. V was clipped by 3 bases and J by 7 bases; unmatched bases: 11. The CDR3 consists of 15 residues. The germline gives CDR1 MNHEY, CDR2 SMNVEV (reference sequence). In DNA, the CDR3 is TGTGCCAGCAGTTTTCTTCGGGGGGGACCAAGGGAGCAGTACTTC. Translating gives CASSFLRGGPREQYF.

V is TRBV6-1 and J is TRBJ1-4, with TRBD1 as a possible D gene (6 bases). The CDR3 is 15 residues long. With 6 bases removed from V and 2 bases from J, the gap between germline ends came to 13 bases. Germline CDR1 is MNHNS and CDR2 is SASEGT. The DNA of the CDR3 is TGTGCCAGCAGCCGGGGGGCTCGGACTAATGAAAAACTGTTTTTT. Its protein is CASSRGARTNEKLFF.

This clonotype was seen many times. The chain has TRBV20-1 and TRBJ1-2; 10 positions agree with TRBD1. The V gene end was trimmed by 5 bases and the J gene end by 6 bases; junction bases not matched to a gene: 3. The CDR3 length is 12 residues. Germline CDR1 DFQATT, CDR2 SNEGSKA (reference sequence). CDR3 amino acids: CSAGQGDHGYTF. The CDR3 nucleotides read TGCAGTGCTGGACAGGGGGATCATGGCTACACCTTC.

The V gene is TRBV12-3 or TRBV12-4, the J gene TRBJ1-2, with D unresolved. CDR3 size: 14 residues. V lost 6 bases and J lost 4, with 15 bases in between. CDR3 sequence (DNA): TGTGCCAGCAGCGAAACACCCTGGGGCTATGGCTACACCTTC. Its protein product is CASSETPWGYGYTF.

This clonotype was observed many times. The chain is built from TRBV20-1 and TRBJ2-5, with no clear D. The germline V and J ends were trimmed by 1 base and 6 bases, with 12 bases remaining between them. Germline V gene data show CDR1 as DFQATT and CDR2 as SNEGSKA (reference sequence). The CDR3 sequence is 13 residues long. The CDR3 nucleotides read TGCAGTGCTAGAGTTGCCGACGGAAAGACCCAGTACTTC. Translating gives CSARVADGKTQYF.

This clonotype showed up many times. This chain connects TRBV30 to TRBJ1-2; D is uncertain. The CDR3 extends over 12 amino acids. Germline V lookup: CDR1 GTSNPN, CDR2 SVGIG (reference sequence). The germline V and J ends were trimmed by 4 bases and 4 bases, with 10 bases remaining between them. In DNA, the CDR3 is TGTGCCTGGATGCGGGAGGGCTATGGCTACACCTTC. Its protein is CAWMREGYGYTF.

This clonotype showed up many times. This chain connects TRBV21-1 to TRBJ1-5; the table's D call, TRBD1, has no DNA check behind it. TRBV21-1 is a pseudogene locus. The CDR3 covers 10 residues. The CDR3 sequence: CALGGQPQHF. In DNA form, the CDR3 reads TGTGCCCTAGGGGGCCAGCCCCAGCATTTT.

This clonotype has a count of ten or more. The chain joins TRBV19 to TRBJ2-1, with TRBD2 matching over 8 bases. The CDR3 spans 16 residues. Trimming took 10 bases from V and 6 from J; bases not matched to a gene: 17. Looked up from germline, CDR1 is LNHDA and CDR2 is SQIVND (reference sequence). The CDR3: CATSNAPTGGVNEQFF. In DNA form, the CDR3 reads TGTGCCACCAGTAACGCCCCTACGGGGGGGGTCAATGAGCAGTTCTTC.

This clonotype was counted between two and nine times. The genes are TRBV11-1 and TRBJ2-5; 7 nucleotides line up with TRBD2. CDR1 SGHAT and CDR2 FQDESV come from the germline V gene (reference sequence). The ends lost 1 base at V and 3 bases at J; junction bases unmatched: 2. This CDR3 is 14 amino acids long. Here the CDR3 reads CASSLVREEETQYF. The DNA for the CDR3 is TGTGCCAGCAGCTTAGTTCGGGAGGAAGAGACCCAGTACTTC.

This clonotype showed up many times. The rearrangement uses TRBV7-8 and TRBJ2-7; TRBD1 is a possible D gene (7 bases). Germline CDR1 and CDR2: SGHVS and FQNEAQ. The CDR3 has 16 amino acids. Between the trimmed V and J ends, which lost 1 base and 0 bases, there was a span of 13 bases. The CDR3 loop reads CASSLEGAGSSYEQYF. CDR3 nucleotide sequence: TGTGCCAGCAGCTTAGAGGGGGCGGGGAGCTCCTACGAGCAGTACTTC.

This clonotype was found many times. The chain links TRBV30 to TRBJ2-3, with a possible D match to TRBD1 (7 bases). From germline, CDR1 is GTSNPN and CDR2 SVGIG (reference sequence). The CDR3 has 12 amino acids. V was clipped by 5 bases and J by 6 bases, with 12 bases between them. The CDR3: CAWFRGADTQYF. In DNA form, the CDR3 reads TGTGCCTGGTTCAGGGGGGCCGATACGCAGTATTTT.